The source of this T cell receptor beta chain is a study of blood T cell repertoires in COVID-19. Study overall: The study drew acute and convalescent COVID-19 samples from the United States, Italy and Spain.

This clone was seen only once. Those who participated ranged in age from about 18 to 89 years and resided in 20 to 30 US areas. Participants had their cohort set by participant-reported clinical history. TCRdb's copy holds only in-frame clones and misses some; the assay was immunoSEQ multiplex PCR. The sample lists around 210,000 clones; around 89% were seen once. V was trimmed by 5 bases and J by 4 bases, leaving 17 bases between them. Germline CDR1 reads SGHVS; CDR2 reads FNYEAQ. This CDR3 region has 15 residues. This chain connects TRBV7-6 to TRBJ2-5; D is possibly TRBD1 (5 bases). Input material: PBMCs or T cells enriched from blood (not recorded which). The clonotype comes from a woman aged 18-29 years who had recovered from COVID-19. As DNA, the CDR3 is TGTGCCAGCAGCCTCCCGCCTGGGGCGCGAGAGACCCAGTACTTC. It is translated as CASSLPPGARETQYF.